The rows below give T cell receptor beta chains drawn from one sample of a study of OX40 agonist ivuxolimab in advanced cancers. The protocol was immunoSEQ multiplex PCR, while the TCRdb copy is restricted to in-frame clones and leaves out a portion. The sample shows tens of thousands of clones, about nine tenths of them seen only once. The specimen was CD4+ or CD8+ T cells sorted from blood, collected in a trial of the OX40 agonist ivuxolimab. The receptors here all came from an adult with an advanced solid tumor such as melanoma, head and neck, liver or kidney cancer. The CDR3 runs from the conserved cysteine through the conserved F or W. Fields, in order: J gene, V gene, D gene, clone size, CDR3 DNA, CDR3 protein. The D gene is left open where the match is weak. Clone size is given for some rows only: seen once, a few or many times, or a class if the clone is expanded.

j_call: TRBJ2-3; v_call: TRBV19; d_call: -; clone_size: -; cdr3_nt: TGTGCCAGTAGTCGCAGGGGGGGGAGCACAGATACGCAGTATTTT; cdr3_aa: CASSRRGGSTDTQYF
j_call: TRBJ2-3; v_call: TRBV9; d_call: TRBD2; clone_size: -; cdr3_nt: TGTGCCAGCAGCGCCCAGACTAGCGGCCTGGGAGATACGCAGTATTTT; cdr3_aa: CASSAQTSGLGDTQYF
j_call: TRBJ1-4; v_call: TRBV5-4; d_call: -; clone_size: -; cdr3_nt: TGTGCCAGCAGCCGCGGGCGGATTGATGAAAAACTGTTTTTT; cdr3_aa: CASSRGRIDEKLFF
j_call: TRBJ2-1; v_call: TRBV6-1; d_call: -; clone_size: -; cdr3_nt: TGTGCCAGCAGAACAGGGGGAGGGAATGAGCGGTTCTTC; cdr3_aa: CASRTGGGNERFF
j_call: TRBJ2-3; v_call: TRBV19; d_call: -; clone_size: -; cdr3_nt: TGTGCCAGTAGTTACGGGGGCCCCACAGATACGCAGTATTTT; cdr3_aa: CASSYGGPTDTQYF
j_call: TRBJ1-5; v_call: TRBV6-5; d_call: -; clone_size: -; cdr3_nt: TGTGCCAGCAGTTCCGGGACCGCGGTAGATCAGCCCCAGCATTTT; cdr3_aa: CASSSGTAVDQPQHF
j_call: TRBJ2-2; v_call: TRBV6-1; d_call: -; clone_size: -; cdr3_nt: TGTGCCACCATAAGGGGGACTTTCACCGGGGAGCTGTTTTTT; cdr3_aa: CATIRGTFTGELFF
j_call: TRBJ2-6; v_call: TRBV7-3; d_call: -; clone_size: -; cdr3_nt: TGTGCCAGCAGCCCGACAGTAGGTCCCTCTGGGGCCAACGTCCTGACTTTC; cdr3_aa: CASSPTVGPSGANVLTF
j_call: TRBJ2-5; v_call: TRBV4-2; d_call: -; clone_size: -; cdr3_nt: TGTGCCAGCAATTCCGTAGGATTGCCGGAGACCCAGTACTTC; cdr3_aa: CASNSVGLPETQYF
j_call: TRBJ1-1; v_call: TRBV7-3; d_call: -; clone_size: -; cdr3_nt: TGTGCCAGCAGCTTAACCGTTGGGTGGAACACTGAAGCTTTCTTT; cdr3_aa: CASSLTVGWNTEAFF
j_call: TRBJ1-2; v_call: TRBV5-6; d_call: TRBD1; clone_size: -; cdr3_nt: TGTGCCAGCAGCCGAAAACCAGACAGGGTAGGAGGCTACACCTTC; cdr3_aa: CASSRKPDRVGGYTF
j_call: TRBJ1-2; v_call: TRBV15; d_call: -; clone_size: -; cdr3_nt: TGTGCCACCAGCAGAGGAGGGACATCCTTCGGTCATGGCTACACCTTC; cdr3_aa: CATSRGGTSFGHGYTF
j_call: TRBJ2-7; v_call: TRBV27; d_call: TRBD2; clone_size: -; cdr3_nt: TGTGCCAGCAGGCCGACTAGCGGGAGGTACGAGCAGTACTTC; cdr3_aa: CASRPTSGRYEQYF
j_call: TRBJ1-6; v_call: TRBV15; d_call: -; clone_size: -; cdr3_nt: TGTGCCACCAGCGGAGACAGTTATAATTCACCCCTCCACTTT; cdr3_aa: CATSGDSYNSPLHF
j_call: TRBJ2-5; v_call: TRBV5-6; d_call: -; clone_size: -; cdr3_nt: TGTGCCAGCAGCTTGGCGACGGAAACCCAGTACTTC; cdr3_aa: CASSLATETQYF
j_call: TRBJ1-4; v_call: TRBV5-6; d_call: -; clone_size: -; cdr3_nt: TGTGCCAGCAGCTTGCGGCCAACTAATGAAAAACTGTTTTTT; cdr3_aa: CASSLRPTNEKLFF
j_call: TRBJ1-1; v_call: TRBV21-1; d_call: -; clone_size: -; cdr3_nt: TGTGCCAGCAGCACTAGGGTAAGGTTGGGCAAACTCGGGAACACTGAAGCTTTCTTT; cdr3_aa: CASSTRVRLGKLGNTEAFF
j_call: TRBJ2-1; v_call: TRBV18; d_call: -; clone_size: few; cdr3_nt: TGTGCCAGCTCCCCTCAGACAGAGTACAATGAGCAGTTCTTC; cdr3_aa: CASSPQTEYNEQFF
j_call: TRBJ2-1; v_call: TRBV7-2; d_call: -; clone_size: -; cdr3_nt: TGTGCCAGCAGCTCCTACCAGGGGGGAGGAGTACCCTACAATGAGCAGTTCTTC; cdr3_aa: CASSSYQGGGVPYNEQFF
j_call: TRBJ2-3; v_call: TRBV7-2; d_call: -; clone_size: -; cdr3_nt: TGTGCCAGCAGCTTAGTTGACGGAGCCACAGATACGCAGTATTTT; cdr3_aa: CASSLVDGATDTQYF
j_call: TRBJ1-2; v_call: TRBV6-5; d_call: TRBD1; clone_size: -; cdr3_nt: TGTGCCAGCAGTCTAACAGGGGACTATGGCTACACCTTC; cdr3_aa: CASSLTGDYGYTF
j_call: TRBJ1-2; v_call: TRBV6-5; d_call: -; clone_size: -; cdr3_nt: TGTGCCAGCAGTTACCCGGAGCGAGGGGACTATGGCTACACCTTC; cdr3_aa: CASSYPERGDYGYTF
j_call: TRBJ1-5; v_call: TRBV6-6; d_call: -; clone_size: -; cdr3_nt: TGTGCCAGCAGTTTCTCGGGAGGGTCCGGGCAGCCCCAGCATTTT; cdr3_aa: CASSFSGGSGQPQHF
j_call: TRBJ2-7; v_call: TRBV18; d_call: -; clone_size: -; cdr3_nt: TGTGCCAGCTCACCACCGCAGGGAACCGTACGTGAGCAGTACTTC; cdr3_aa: CASSPPQGTVREQYF
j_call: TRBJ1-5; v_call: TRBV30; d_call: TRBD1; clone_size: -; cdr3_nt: TGTGCCTCCCAGACAGGGGGCAATCAGCCCCAGCATTTT; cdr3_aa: CASQTGGNQPQHF
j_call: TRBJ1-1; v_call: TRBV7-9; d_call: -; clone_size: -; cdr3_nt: TGTGCCAGCAGCTTAGCCGGGACTAACACTGAAGCTTTCTTT; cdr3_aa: CASSLAGTNTEAFF
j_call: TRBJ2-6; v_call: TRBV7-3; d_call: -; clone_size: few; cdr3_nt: TGTGCCAGCAGCCCGCTGATCTCTGGGGCCAACGTCCTGACTTTC; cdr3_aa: CASSPLISGANVLTF
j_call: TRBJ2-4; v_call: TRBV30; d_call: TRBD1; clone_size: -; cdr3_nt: TGTGCCTTTAATACAGGGGGATCCCTAGCCAAAAACATTCAGTACTTC; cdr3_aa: CAFNTGGSLAKNIQYF
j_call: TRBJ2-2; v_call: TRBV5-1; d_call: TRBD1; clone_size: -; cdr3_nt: TGCGCCAGCAAATCCGGGACAGGGGCGATCGGGGAGCTGTTTTTT; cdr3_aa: CASKSGTGAIGELFF
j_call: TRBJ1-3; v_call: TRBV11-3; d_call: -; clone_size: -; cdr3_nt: TGTGCCAGCAGCTTAGCTCATGGAAACACCATATATTTT; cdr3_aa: CASSLAHGNTIYF
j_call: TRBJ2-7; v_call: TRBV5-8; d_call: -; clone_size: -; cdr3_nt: TGTGCCAGCAGCTTGGTCCAGGACGAGCAGTACTTC; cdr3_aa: CASSLVQDEQYF
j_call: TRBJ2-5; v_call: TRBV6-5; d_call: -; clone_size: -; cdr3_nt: TGTGCCCTCGGGCAGGGGAAGACCCAGTACTTC; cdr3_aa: CALGQGKTQYF
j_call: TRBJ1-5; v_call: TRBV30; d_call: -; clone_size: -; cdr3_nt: TGTGCCTGGAGTCACCCAGGGGTAGGGGATCAGCCCCAGCATTTT; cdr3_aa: CAWSHPGVGDQPQHF
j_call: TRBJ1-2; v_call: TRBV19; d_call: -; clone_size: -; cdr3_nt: TGTGCCAGTAGTCTCTACTCCCAGGGGAGAAATGGCTACACCTTC; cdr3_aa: CASSLYSQGRNGYTF